Presented here are 3 T cell receptor beta chains from one specimen sequenced in a study of metastatic and nonmetastatic thyroid tumors. Each patient came to thyroid surgery without any prior treatment (of any kind). Through MiXCR, TCRdb re-clonotyped the PCR reads. The data show about 4,300 clones, roughly a third seen once. The sequenced material came from adjacent normal tissue. The receptors originated from a female donor with papillary thyroid cancer or a benign thyroid nodule (not recorded which). Some clones in this sample may be carry-over from other donors' samples.

In the case of this clone: An end of the junction differs from the germline gene, which may be a read error. This sequence joins TRBV5-1 and TRBJ2-2; a possible D gene is TRBD1 (5 bases). The CDR3 loop spans 14 amino acids. The V gene's germline CDR1 is SGHRS and CDR2 YFSETQ. The CDR3 DNA is TGTGCCGGCAGCGAGGACATGGGGCCCGGGGAGCTGTTTTTT. It encodes CAGSEDMGPGELFF.

This clone was counted a single time. This rearrangement joins TRBV20-1 to TRBJ1-2, with 8 bases matching TRBD1. This CDR3 has 13 amino acids. CDR1 is DFQATT, CDR2 SNEGSKA, per germline (reference sequence). With V trimmed by 5 bases and J by 7 bases, 9 bases remained unmatched. In DNA, the CDR3 is TGCAGTGCTCAACCAGGGGGCGCTGGTGGCTACACCTTC. It yields the protein CSAQPGGAGGYTF.

Many counts were recorded for this clone. V is TRBV19 and J is TRBJ2-1; 9 bases fit TRBD1. Unmatched junction bases numbered 10, after V lost 6 bases and J lost 7 bases. Germline CDR1 reads LNHDA; CDR2 reads SQIVND (reference sequence). The CDR3 is 15 residues long. CDR3 bases: TGTGCCAGTAGCGCTGGGGGACAGGGCACGAATGAGCAGTTCTTC. This encodes CASSAGGQGTNEQFF. The complete variable domain, with remaining parts taken from reference TRBV19 and TRBJ2-1, reads DGGITQSPKYLFRKEGQNVTLSCEQNLNHDAMYWYRQDPGQGLRLIYYSQIVNDFQKGDIAEGYSVSREKKESFPLTVTSAQKNPTAFYLCASSAGGQGTNEQFFGPGTRLTVL.